This TCR beta chain originates from a study of T cells in Graves' hyperthyroidism and ophthalmopathy. The length of the CDR3 is 18 residues. The V segment lost 4 bases and the J segment 1 base; nucleotides outside the gene matches: 8. Germline CDR1 and CDR2: ENHRY and SYGVKD. Study-wide results and caveats: Blood shared most expanded thyroid clonotypes above 0.001.

Diagnosing involved the use of clinical symptoms, serum thyroxine and TRAb, thyroid ultrasound and orbital computed tomography. The source material, RNA transcripts, was used to amplify TCR beta CDR3 regions. HTBI primers were used for first-round RT-PCR of the TCR CDR3. Via MiXCR, TCRdb re-called the multiplex PCR reads, giving one row per CDR3 protein. In the table there are more than 550,000 distinct CDR3 sequences, less than 45% of which are singletons. This clonotype came up once. Its matching antigen is unknown. Sequences were obtained from peripheral blood or thyroid tissue (not recorded which). This receptor was taken from an adult man with Graves' disease, either hyperthyroidism or ophthalmopathy (not recorded which). The chain is built from TRBV10-3 and TRBJ2-6, with TRBD1 matching 9 bases. CDR3 sequence: CAISARVDRGSGANVLTF. The CDR3 DNA reads TGTGCCATCAGTGCTAGAGTGGACAGGGGATCTGGGGCCAACGTCCTGACTTTC.